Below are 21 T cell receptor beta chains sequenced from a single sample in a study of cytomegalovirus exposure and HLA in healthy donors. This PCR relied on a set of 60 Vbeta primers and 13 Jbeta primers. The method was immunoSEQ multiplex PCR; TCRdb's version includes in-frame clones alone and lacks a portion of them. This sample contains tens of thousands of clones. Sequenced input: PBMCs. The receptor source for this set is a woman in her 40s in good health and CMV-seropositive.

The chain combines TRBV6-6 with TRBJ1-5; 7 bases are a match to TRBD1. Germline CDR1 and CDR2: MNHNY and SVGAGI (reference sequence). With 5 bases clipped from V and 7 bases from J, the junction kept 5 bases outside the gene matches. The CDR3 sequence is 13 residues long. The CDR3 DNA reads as TGTGCCAGCAGTCGACAGGGTAAACAGCCCCAGCATTTT. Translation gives CASSRQGKQPQHF.

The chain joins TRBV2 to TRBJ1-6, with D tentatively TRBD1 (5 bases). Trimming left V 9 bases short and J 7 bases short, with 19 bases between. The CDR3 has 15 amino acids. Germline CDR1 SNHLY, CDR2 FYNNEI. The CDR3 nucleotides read TGTGCCAGGAGACCGACAGTGTCCCAAAATTCACCCCTCCACTTT. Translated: CARRPTVSQNSPLHF.

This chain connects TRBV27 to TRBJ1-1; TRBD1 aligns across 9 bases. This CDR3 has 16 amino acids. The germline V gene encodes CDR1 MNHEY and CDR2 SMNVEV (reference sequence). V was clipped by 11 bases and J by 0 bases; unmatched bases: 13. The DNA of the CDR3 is TGTGCCGAACAAGTAGGGACAGGGCTTATGAACACTGAAGCTTTCTTT. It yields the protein CAEQVGTGLMNTEAFF.

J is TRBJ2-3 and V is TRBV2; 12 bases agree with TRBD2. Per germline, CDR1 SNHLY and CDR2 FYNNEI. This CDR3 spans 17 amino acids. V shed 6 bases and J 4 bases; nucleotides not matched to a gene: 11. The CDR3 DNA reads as TGTGCCAGCAGGGGACTAGCGGGTGGTTGGGTACCAGATACGCAGTATTTT. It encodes CASRGLAGGWVPDTQYF.

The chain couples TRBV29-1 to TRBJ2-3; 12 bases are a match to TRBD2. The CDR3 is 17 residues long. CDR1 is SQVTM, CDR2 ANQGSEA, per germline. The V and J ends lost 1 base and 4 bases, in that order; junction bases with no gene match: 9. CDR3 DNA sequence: TGCAGCGTTGAAGGGGCTAGCGGGGGGGCCGTGTCAGATACGCAGTATTTT. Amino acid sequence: CSVEGASGGAVSDTQYF.

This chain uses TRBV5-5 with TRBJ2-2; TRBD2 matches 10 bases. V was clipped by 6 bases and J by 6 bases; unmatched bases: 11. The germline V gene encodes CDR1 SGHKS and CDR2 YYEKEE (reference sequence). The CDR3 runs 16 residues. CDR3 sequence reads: CASILSLAGVAGELFF. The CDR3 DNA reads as TGTGCCAGCATCCTCAGTCTAGCGGGAGTTGCCGGGGAGCTGTTTTTT.

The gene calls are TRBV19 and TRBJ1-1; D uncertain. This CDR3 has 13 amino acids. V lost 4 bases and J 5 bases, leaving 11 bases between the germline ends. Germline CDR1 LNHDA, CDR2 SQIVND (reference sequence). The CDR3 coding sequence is TGTGCCAGTAGTAAGTTATCGCAGACTGAAGCTTTCTTT. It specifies CASSKLSQTEAFF.

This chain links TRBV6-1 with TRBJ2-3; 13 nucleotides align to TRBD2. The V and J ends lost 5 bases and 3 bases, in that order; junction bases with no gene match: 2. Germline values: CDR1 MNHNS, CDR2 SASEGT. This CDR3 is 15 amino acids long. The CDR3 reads CASSTSGRGTDTQYF. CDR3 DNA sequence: TGTGCCAGCAGTACTAGCGGGAGGGGGACAGATACGCAGTATTTT.

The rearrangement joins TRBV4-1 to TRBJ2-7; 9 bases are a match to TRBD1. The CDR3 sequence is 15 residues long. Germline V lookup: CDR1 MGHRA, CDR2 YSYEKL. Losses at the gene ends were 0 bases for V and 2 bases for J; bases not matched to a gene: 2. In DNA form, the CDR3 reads TGCGCCAGCAGCCAAGAGGGACAGGGCCCCTACGAGCAGTACTTC. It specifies CASSQEGQGPYEQYF.

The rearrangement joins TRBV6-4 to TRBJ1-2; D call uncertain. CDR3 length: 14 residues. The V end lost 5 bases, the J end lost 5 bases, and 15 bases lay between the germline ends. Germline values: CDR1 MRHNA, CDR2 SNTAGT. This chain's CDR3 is CASSLMNPGYGYTF. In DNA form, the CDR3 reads TGTGCCAGCAGTCTTATGAACCCGGGGTATGGCTACACCTTC.

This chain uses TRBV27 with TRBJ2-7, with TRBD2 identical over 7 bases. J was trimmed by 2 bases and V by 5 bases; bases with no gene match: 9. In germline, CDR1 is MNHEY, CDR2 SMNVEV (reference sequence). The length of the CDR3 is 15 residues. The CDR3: CASSGGPGRAYEQYF. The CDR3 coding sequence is TGTGCCAGCAGTGGAGGGCCAGGGAGGGCCTACGAGCAGTACTTC.

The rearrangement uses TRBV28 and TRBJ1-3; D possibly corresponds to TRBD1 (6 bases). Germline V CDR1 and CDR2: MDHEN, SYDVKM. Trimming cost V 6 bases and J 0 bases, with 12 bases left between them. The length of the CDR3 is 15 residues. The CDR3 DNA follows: TGTGCCAGCAGAGGGGGAATCCACTCTGGAAACACCATATATTTT. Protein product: CASRGGIHSGNTIYF. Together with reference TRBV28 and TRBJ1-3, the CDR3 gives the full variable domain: DVKVTQSSRYLVKRTGEKVFLECVQDMDHENMFWYRQDPGLGLRLIYFSYDVKMKEKGDIPEGYSVSREKKERFSLILESASTNQTSMYLCASRGGIHSGNTIYFGEGSWLTVV.

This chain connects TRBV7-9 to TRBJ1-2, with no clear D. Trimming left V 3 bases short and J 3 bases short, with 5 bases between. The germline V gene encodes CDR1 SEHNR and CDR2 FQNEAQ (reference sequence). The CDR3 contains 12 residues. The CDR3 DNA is TGTGCCAGCAGCTTTGAGTACTATGGCTACACCTTC. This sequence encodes CASSFEYYGYTF.

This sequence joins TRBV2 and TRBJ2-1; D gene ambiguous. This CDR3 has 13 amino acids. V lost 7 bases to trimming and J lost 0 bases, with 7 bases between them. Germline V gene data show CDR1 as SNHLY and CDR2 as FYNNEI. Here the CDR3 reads CASKTGSYNEQFF. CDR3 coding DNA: TGTGCCAGCAAAACGGGCTCCTACAATGAGCAGTTCTTC.

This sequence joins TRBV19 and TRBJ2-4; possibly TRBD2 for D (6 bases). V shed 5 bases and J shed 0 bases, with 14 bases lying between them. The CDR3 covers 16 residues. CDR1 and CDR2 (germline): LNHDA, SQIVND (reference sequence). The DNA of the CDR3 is TGTGCCAGTAGTTTCTGGGGGGATACAGCCAAAAACATTCAGTACTTC. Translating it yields CASSFWGDTAKNIQYF.

CDR3: CASSQVLGGVQQETQYF. The DNA of the CDR3 is TGCGCCAGCAGCCAGGTCTTGGGGGGTGTGCAACAAGAGACCCAGTACTTC. The chain combines TRBV5-1 with TRBJ2-5; perhaps TRBD2 as D (6 bases). V was pared by 4 bases and J by 2 bases, with 21 bases between. Germline CDR1 SGHRS, CDR2 YFSETQ. This CDR3 comprises 17 residues. The full variable domain, its missing parts supplied by reference TRBV5-1 and TRBJ2-5, is KAGVTQTPRYLIKTRGQQVTLSCSPISGHRSVSWYQQTPGQGLQFLFEYFSETQRNKGNFPGRFSGRQFSNSRSEMNVSTLELGDSALYLCASSQVLGGVQQETQYFGPGTRLLVL.

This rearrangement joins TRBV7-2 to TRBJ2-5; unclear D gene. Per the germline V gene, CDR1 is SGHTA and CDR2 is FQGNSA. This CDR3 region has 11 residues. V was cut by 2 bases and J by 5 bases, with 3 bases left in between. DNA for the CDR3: TGTGCCAGCAGCTTATCGGAGACCCAGTACTTC. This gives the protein CASSLSETQYF.

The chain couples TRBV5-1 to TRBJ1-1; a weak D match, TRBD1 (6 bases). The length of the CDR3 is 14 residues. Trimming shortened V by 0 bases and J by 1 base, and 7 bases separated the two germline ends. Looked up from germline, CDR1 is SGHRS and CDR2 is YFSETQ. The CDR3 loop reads CASSLDRANTEAFF. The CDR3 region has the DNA TGCGCCAGCAGCTTGGACAGGGCGAACACTGAAGCTTTCTTT.

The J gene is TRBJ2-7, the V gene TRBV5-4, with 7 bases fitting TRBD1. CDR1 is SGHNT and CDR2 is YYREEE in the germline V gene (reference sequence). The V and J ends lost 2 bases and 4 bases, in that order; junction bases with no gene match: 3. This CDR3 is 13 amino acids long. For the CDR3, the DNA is TGTGCCAGCAGCTTTGGACAGGTATACGAGCAGTACTTC. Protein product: CASSFGQVYEQYF.

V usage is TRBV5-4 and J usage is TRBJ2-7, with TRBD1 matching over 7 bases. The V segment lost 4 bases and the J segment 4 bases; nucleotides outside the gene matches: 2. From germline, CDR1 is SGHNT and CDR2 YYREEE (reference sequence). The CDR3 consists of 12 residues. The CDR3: CASSRDSYEQYF. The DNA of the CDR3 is TGTGCCAGCAGCCGGGACAGTTACGAGCAGTACTTC. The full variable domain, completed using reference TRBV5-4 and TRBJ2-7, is ETGVTQSPTHLIKTRGQQVTLRCSSQSGHNTVSWYQQALGQGPQFIFQYYREEENGRGNFPPRFSGLQFPNYSSELNVNALELDDSALYLCASSRDSYEQYFGPGTRLTVT.

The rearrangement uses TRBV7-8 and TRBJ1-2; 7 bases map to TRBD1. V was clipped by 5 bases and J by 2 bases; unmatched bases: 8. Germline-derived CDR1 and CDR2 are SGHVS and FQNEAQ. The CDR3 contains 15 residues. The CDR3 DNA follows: TGTGCCAGCAGCCCAAGGACAGGATGGAACTATGGCTACACCTTC. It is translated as CASSPRTGWNYGYTF.